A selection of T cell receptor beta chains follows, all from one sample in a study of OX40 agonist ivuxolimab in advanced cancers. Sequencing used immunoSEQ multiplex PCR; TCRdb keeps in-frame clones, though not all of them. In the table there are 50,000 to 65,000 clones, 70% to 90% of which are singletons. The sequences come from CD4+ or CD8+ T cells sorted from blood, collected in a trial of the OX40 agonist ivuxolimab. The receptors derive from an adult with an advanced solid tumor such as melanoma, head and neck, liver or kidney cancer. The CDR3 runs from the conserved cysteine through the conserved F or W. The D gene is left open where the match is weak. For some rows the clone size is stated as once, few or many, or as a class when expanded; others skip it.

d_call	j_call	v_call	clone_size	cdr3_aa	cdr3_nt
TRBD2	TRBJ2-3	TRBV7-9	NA	CASSLGLAGPDTDTQYF	TGTGCCAGCAGCTTAGGCCTAGCGGGGCCCGACACAGATACGCAGTATTTT
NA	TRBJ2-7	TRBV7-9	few	CASSSGLTREQYF	TGTGCCAGCAGCTCGGGACTGACTCGCGAGCAGTACTTC
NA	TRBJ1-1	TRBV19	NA	CASSRGGDTEAFF	TGTGCCAGTAGTAGGGGGGGGGACACTGAAGCTTTCTTT
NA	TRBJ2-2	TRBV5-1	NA	CASSLDGRDTGELFF	TGCGCCAGCAGCTTGGATGGTAGGGACACCGGGGAGCTGTTTTTT
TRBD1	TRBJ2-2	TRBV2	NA	CASTRQGAGELFF	TGTGCCAGCACGCGCCAGGGGGCCGGGGAGCTGTTTTTT
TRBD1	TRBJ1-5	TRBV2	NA	CASSSGGTNQPQHF	TGTGCCAGCAGTTCAGGGGGTACCAATCAGCCCCAGCATTTT
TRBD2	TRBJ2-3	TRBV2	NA	CASSPLAAVSTDTQYF	TGTGCCAGCAGTCCCCTAGCGGCGGTCTCAACAGATACGCAGTATTTT
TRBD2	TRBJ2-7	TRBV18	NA	CASSGTSGYEQYF	TGTGCCAGCTCAGGGACTAGCGGCTACGAGCAGTACTTC
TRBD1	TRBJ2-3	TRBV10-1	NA	CASSVSGTGGTDTQYF	TGCGCCAGCAGTGTCTCCGGGACAGGGGGCACAGATACGCAGTATTTT
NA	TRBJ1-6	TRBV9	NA	CASSPEVGPDNSPLHF	TGTGCCAGCAGCCCCGAAGTGGGACCGGATAATTCACCCCTCCACTTT
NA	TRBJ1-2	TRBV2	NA	CASSLGTHGGYTF	TGTGCCAGCAGTCTGGGGACCCACGGGGGCTACACCTTC
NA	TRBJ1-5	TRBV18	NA	CASSLQGLNQPQHF	TGTGCCAGCTCATTGCAGGGGCTCAATCAGCCCCAGCATTTT
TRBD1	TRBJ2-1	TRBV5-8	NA	CASSLARTGGNEQFF	TGTGCCAGCAGCTTGGCCCGGACAGGGGGCAATGAGCAGTTCTTC
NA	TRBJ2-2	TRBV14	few	CASSQDLGGELFF	TGTGCCAGCAGCCAAGATCTTGGCGGGGAGCTGTTTTTT
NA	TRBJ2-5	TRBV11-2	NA	CASSLGGLIETQYF	TGTGCCAGCAGCTTAGGAGGCCTAATCGAGACCCAGTACTTC
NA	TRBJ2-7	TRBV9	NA	CASSVDQGRYEQYF	TGTGCCAGCAGCGTAGACCAGGGAAGGTACGAGCAGTACTTC
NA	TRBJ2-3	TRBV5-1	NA	CASSLEGRVSTDTQYF	TGCGCCAGCAGCTTGGAGGGCAGGGTTAGCACAGATACGCAGTATTTT
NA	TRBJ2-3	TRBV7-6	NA	CASSLGGDDTQYF	TGTGCCAGCAGCTTAGGCGGGGACGATACGCAGTATTTT
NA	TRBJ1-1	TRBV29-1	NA	CSVAWNTEAFF	TGCAGCGTTGCTTGGAACACTGAAGCTTTCTTT
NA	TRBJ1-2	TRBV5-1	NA	CASSHEQGEGGYTF	TGCGCCAGCAGCCACGAACAGGGTGAGGGAGGCTACACCTTC
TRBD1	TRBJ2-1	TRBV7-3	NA	CASSLVQGAGYNEQFF	TGTGCCAGCAGCTTAGTTCAGGGGGCAGGGTACAATGAGCAGTTCTTC
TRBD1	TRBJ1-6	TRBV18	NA	CASSPGQGSVNSPLHF	TGTGCCAGCTCACCCGGACAGGGTTCGGTAAATTCACCCCTCCACTTT